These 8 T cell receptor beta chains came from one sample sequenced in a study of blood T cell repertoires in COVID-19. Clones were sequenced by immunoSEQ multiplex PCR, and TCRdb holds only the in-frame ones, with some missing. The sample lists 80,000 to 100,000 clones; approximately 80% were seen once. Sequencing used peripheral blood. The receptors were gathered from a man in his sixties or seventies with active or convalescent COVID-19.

The CDR3 sequence: CASSPGGSLFF. CDR3 bases: TGTGCCAGCTCACCGGGAGGATCACTGTTTTTT. The chain employs TRBV18 and TRBJ1-4, with D unresolved. V gave up 3 bases and J gave up 13 bases, with 9 bases separating them. The CDR3 spans 11 residues. Germline V gene sequence: CDR1 KGHSH, CDR2 LQKENI. The full variable domain, completed using reference TRBV18 and TRBJ1-4, is NAGVMQNPRHLVRRRGQEARLRCSPMKGHSHVYWYRQLPEEGLKFMVYLQKENIIDESGMPKERFSAEFPKEGPSILRIQQVVRGDSAAYFCASSPGGSLFFGSGTQLSVL.

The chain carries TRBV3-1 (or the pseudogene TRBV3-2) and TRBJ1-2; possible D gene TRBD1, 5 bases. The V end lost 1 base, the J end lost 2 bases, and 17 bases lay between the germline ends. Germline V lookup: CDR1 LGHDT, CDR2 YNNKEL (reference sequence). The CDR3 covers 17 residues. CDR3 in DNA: TGTGCCAGCAGCCAAGGCCCAGGGACTGGGAAGAACTATGGCTACACCTTC. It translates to CASSQGPGTGKNYGYTF.

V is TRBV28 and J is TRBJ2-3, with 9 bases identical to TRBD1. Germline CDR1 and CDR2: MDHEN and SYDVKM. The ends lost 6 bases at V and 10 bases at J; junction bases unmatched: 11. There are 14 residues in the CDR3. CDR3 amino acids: CASRSGTGMDPQYF. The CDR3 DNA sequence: TGTGCCAGCAGATCCGGGACAGGGATGGATCCGCAGTATTTT. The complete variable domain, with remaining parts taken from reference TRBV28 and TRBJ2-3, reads DVKVTQSSRYLVKRTGEKVFLECVQDMDHENMFWYRQDPGLGLRLIYFSYDVKMKEKGDIPEGYSVSREKKERFSLILESASTNQTSMYLCASRSGTGMDPQYFGPGTRLTVL.

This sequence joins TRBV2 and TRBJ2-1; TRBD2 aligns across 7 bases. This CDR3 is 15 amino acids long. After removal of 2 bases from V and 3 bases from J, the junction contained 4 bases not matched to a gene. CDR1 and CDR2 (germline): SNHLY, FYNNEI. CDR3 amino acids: CASSERAGIYNEQFF. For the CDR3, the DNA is TGTGCCAGCAGTGAACGAGCGGGGATCTACAATGAGCAGTTCTTC.

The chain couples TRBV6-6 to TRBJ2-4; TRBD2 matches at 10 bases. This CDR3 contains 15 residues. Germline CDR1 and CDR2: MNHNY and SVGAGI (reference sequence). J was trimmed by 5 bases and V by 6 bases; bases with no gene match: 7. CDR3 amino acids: CASRPSGGAENIQYF. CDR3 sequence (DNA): TGTGCCAGCAGACCCAGCGGGGGGGCCGAAAACATTCAGTACTTC.

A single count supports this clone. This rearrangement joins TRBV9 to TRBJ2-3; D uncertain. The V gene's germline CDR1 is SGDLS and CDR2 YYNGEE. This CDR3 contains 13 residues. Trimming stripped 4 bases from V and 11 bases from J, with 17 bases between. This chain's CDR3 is CASSSTPVERQYF. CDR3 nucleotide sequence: TGTGCCAGCAGCTCTACTCCGGTCGAGAGGCAGTATTTT.

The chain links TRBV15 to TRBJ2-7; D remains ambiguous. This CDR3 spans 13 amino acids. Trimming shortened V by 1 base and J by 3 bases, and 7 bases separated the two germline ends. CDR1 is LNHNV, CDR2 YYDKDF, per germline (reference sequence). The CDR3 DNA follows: TGTGCCACCAGCAGAGCCCACAACTACGAGCAGTACTTC. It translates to CATSRAHNYEQYF.

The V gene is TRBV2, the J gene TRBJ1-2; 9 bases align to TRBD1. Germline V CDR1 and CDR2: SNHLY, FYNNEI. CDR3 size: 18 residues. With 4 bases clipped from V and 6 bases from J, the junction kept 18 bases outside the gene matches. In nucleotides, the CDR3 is TGTGCCAGCAGTGCAGGGTCCAGACCGGTCGGACAGGGGCATGGCTACACCTTC. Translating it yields CASSAGSRPVGQGHGYTF.